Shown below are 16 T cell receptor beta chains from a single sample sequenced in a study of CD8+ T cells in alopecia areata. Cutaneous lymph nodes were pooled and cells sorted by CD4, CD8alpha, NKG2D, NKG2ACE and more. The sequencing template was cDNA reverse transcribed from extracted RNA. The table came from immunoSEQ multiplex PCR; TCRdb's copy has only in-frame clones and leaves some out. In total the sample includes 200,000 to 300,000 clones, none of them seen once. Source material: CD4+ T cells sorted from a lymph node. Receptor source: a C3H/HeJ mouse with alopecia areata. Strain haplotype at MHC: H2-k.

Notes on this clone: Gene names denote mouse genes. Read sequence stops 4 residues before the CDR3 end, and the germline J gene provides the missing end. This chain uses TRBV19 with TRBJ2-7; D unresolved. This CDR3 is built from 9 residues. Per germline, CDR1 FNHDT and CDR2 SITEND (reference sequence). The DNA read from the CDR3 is TGTGCCAGTTCAGAT. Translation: CASSD. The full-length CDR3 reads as CASSDEQYF.

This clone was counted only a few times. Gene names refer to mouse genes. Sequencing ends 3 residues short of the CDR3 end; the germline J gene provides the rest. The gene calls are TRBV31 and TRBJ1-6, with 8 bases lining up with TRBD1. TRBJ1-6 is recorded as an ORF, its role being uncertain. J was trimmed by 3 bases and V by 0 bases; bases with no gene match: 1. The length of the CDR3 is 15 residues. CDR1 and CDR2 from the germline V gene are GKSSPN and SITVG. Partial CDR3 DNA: TGTGCCTGGAGTCTCAGGGGGCTCTATAATTCGCCC. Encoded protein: CAWSLRGLYNSP. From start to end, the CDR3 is CAWSLRGLYNSPLYF.

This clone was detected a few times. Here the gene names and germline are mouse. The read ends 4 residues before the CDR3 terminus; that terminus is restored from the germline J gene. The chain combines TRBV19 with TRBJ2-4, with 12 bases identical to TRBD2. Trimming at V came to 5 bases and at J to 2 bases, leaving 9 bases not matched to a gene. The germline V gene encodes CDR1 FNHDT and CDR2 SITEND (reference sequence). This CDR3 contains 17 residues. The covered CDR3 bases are TGTGCCAGCAGCCCCCGGGACTGGGGGGCGAATCAAAAC. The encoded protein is CASSPRDWGANQN. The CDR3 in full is CASSPRDWGANQNTLYF.

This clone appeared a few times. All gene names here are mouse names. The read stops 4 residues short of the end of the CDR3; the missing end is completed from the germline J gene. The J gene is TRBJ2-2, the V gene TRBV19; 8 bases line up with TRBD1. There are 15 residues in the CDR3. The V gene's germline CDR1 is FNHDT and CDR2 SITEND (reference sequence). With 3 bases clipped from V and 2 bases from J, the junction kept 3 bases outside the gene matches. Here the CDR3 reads CASSTRGLNTGQLYF. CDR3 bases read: TGTGCCAGCAGTACCAGGGGGCTGAACACCGGG. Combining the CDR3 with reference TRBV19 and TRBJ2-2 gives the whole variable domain GGIITQTPKFLIGQEGQKLTLKCQQNFNHDTMYWYRQDSGKGLRLIYYSITENDLQKGDLSEGYDASREKKSSFSLTVTSAQKNEMAVFLCASSTRGLNTGQLYFGEGSKLTVL.

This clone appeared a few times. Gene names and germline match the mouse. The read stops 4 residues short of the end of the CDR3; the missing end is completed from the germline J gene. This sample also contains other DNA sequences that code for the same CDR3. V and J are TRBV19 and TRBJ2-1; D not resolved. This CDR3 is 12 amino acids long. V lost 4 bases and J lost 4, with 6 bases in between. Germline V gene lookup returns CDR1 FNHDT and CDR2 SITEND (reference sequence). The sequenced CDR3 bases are TGTGCCAGCAGTTCCCTTTATGCT. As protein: CASSSLYA. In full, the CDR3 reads CASSSLYAEQFF.

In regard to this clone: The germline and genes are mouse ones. The CDR3 DNA, read in part, is TGTGCCAGCAGTGATGACAGGGGCGCAAACTCC. This codes for CASSDDRGANS. The complete CDR3 sequence is CASSDDRGANSDYTF. The rearrangement links TRBV13-3 to TRBJ1-2; TRBD1 matches 7 bases. From the germline J gene comes the end of the CDR3, since the read stops 4 residues before it. V was clipped by 0 bases and J by 0 bases; unmatched bases: 2. CDR3 length: 15 amino acids. In germline, CDR1 is NNHDY, CDR2 SYVADS.

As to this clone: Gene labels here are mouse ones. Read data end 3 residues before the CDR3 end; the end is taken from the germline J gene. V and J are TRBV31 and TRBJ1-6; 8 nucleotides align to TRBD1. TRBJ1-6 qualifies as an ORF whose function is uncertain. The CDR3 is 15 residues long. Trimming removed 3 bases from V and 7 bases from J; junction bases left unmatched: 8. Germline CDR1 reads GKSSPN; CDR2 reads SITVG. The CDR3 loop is CAWSPGQGGNSPLYF. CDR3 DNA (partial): TGTGCCTGGAGCCCCGGACAGGGCGGGAATTCGCCC.

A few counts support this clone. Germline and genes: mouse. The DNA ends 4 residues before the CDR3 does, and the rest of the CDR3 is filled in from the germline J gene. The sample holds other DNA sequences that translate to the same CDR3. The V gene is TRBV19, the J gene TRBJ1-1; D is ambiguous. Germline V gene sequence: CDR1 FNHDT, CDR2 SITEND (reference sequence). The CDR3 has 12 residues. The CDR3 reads CASSIVRTEVFF. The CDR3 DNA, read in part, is TGTGCCAGCAGTATAGTCAGGACA.

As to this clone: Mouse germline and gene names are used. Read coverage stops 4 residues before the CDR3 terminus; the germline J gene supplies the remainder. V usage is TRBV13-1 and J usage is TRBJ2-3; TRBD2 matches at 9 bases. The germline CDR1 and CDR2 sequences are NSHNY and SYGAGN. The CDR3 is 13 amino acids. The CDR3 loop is CASSMGGRETLYF. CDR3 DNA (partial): TGTGCCAGCAGTATGGGGGGGCGAGAA.

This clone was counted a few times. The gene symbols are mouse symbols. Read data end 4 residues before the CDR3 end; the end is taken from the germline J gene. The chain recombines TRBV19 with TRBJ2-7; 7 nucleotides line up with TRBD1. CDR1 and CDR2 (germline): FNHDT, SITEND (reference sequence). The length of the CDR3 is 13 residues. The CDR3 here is CASSLLQGYEQYF. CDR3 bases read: TGTGCCAGCAGTCTTCTACAGGGGTAT.

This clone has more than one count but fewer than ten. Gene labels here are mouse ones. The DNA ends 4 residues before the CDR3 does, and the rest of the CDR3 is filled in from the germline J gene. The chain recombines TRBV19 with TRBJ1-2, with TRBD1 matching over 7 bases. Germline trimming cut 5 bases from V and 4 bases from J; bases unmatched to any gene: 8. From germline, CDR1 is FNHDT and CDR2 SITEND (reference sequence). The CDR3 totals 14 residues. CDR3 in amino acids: CASRKQGMGSDYTF. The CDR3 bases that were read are TGTGCCAGCAGAAAACAGGGGATGGGCTCC.

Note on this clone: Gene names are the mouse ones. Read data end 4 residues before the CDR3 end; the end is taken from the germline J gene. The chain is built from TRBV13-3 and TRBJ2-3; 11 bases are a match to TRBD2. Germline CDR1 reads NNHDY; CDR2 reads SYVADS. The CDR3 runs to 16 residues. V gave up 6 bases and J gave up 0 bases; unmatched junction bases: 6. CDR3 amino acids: CASTRLGGTSAETLYF. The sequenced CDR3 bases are TGTGCCAGCACCCGACTGGGGGGGACTAGTGCAGAA.

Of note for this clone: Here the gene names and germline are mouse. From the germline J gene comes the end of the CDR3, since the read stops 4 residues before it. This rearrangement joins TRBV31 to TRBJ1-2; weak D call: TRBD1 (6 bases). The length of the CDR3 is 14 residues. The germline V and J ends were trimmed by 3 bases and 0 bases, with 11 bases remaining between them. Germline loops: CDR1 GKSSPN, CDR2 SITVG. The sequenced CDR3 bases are TGTGCCTGGAGGGAACAGGGTACAAACTCC. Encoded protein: CAWREQGTNS. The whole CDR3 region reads CAWREQGTNSDYTF.

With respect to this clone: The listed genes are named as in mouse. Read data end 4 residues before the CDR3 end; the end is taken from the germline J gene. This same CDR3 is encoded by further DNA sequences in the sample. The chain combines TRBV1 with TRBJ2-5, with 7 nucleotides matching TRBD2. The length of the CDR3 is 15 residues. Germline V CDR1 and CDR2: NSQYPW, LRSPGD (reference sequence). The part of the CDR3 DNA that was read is TGCACCTGCAGTGCAGATCGGGGGGGTGGGGAC. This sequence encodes CTCSADRGGGD. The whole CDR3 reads CTCSADRGGGDTQYF.

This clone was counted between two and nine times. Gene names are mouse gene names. CDR3 residues: CASRPPGQGSAETLYF. Incomplete CDR3 DNA: TGTGCCAGCAGACCTCCGGGACAGGGTAGTGCAGAA. The chain has TRBV14 and TRBJ2-3, with 9 bases matching TRBD1. The read ends 4 residues before the CDR3 terminus; that terminus is restored from the germline J gene. Germline lookup yields CDR1 SGHDT and CDR2 FRDEAV. The CDR3 covers 16 residues. V dropped 5 bases and J dropped 0; count of bases not matched to a gene: 7.

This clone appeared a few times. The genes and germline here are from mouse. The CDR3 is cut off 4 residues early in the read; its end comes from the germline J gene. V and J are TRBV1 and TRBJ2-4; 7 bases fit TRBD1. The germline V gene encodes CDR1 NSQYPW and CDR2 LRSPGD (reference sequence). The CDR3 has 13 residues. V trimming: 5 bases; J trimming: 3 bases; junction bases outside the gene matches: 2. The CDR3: CTCSNRGQNTLYF. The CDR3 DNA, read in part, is TGCACCTGCAGTAACAGGGGACAAAAC. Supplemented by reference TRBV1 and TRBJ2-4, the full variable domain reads VTLLEQNPRWRLVPRGQAVNLRCILKNSQYPWMSWYQQDLQKQLQWLFTLRSPGDKEVKSLPGADYLATRVTDTELRLQVANMSQGRTLYCTCSNRGQNTLYFGAGTRLSVL.